Listed here are 11 T cell receptor beta chains from one sample, sequenced in a study of blood T cell repertoires in COVID-19. This table comes from immunoSEQ multiplex PCR, and its TCRdb copy is limited to in-frame clones, with some not included. The table records 45,000 to 65,000 clones, roughly 90% of them present only once. The material sequenced was peripheral blood. These TCRs come from a human donor in a cohort sampled during active COVID-19.

The chain has TRBV29-1 and TRBJ2-1; 8 bases map to TRBD2. In germline, CDR1 is SQVTM, CDR2 ANQGSEA. V was pared by 7 bases and J by 4 bases, with 9 bases of the junction left unmatched. The CDR3 is 14 residues long. The CDR3 nucleotides read TGCAGCGCATATAGCGGGGCCGAATACAATGAGCAGTTCTTC. Protein: CSAYSGAEYNEQFF.

The chain links TRBV28 to TRBJ2-5; TRBD2 matches at 12 bases. CDR1 and CDR2 from the germline V gene are MDHEN and SYDVKM. CDR3 size: 16 residues. V lost 5 bases to trimming and J lost 5 bases; unmatched junction nucleotides: 9. Here the CDR3 DNA reads TGTGCCAGCAGTCCCTCCCTAGCGGGGGGGCTGGAGACCCAGTACTTC. It translates to CASSPSLAGGLETQYF.

The chain uses TRBV7-2 and TRBJ1-2; D not resolved. Germline lookup yields CDR1 SGHTA and CDR2 FQGNSA. There are 12 residues in the CDR3. Trimming took 5 bases from V and 5 from J, leaving 9 bases between them. In nucleotides, the CDR3 is TGTGCCAGCAGCGCCGACATATATGGCTACACCTTC. This encodes CASSADIYGYTF.

The chain carries TRBV6-6 and TRBJ1-6, with D possibly matching TRBD1 (5 bases). This CDR3 comprises 14 residues. Trimming stripped 6 bases from V and 10 bases from J, with 16 bases between. Per germline, CDR1 MNHNY and CDR2 SVGAGI (reference sequence). CDR3 region: CASSAARVDSPLHF. In DNA, the CDR3 is TGTGCCAGCAGCGCAGCCAGGGTGGACTCACCCCTCCACTTT.

The V gene is TRBV7-9, the J gene TRBJ1-1; 9 bases align to TRBD1. CDR3 length equals 13 residues. V was pared by 5 bases and J by 5 bases, with 3 bases of the junction left unmatched. CDR1 and CDR2 (germline): SEHNR, FQNEAQ (reference sequence). Written as DNA, the CDR3 is TGTGCCAGCAGCCAGACAGGGGGGACTGAAGCTTTCTTT. As protein: CASSQTGGTEAFF.

The chain is built from TRBV19 and TRBJ1-3; TRBD1 matches 8 bases. V lost 8 bases, J lost 0 bases, and 3 bases stayed unmatched. This CDR3 contains 14 residues. Germline V gene data show CDR1 as LNHDA and CDR2 as SQIVND (reference sequence). The CDR3 here is CASWTGSSGNTIYF. CDR3 in DNA: TGTGCCAGTTGGACAGGGAGCTCTGGAAACACCATATATTTT. Full variable domain (outside the CDR3, taken from reference TRBV19 and TRBJ1-3): DGGITQSPKYLFRKEGQNVTLSCEQNLNHDAMYWYRQDPGQGLRLIYYSQIVNDFQKGDIAEGYSVSREKKESFPLTVTSAQKNPTAFYLCASWTGSSGNTIYFGEGSWLTVV.

V and J are TRBV6-2 or TRBV6-3 and TRBJ2-5; D is perhaps TRBD1 (6 bases). The V and J ends lost 5 bases and 0 bases respectively, with 13 bases between them. The V gene's germline CDR1 is MNHEY and CDR2 SVGEGT. This CDR3 is 15 amino acids long. Here the CDR3 DNA reads TGTGCCAGCAGTCCGCAGGGGCTGTACCAAGAGACCCAGTACTTC. Translated, it gives CASSPQGLYQETQYF.

This clone was observed once. Relative to the germline gene, one junction end is altered; a read error may explain this. V usage is TRBV3-1 (or the pseudogene TRBV3-2) and J usage is TRBJ2-3; 7 bases map to TRBD2. CDR1 LGHDT and CDR2 YNNKEL come from the germline V gene (reference sequence). The CDR3 runs 19 residues. CDR3 loop: CASSQDPIFGTTSTDTQYF. The DNA of the CDR3 is TGTGCCAGCAGCCAAGACCCCATCTTTGGGACTACTAGCACGGATACGCAGTATTTT.

The chain recombines TRBV5-8 with TRBJ1-2, with 11 bases identical to TRBD1. V dropped 2 bases and J dropped 8; count of bases not matched to a gene: 5. This CDR3 is built from 14 residues. Per the germline V gene, CDR1 is SGHTS and CDR2 is YDEGEE. The CDR3 sequence is CASSLGQGAWGYTF. The CDR3 region has the DNA TGTGCCAGCAGCTTAGGACAGGGGGCTTGGGGCTACACCTTC.

The rearrangement uses TRBV4-2 and TRBJ2-1; TRBD1 matches 7 bases. J gave up 2 bases and V 3 bases, and 1 base lay outside the gene matches. The CDR3 runs 14 residues. Germline V gene lookup returns CDR1 LGHNA and CDR2 YNFKEQ. The CDR3 nucleotides are TGTGCCAGCAGCCACAGGGGGACCTACAATGAGCAGTTCTTC. This gives the protein CASSHRGTYNEQFF.

J is TRBJ2-7 and V is TRBV6-5, with 10 bases lining up with TRBD1. V shed 7 bases, J shed 4 bases, and the junction held 7 bases outside the gene matches. This CDR3 is built from 14 residues. The germline V gene has CDR1 MNHEY and CDR2 SVGAGI. The CDR3 sequence is CASTWTGGGYEQYF. Here the CDR3 DNA reads TGTGCCAGCACCTGGACAGGGGGGGGTTACGAGCAGTACTTC.